Sequencing of this TCR beta chain was carried out in a study of immune evolution from preneoplasia to lung adenocarcinoma. Generated by immunoSEQ multiplex PCR, the TCRdb table keeps only in-frame clones and is missing some. The table has approximately 7,200 clones, 70% to 85% seen once. CDR1 is SQVTM and CDR2 is ANQGSEA in the germline V gene. Unmatched junction bases numbered 10, after V lost 3 bases and J lost 15 bases. This CDR3 comprises 12 residues. This sequence joins TRBV29-1 and TRBJ2-4; 8 bases fit TRBD2. This receptor was taken from an older person with lung adenocarcinoma. The sequencing input was FFPE minimally invasive lung adenocarcinoma tissue. Here the CDR3 reads CSVDTSGGHPYF. Here the CDR3 DNA reads TGCAGCGTTGATACTAGCGGAGGCCATCCGTACTTC.